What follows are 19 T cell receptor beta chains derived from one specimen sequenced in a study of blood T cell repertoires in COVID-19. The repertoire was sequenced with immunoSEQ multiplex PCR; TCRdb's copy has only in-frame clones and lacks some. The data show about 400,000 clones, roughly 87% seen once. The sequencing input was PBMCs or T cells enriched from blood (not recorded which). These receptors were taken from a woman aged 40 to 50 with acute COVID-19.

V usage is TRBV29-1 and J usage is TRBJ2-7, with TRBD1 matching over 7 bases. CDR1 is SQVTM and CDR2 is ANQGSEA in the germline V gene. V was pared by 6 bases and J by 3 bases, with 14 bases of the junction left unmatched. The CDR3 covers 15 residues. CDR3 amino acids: CSVAKTGYPIYEQYF. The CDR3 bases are TGCAGCGTAGCGAAGACAGGGTATCCCATCTACGAGCAGTACTTC.

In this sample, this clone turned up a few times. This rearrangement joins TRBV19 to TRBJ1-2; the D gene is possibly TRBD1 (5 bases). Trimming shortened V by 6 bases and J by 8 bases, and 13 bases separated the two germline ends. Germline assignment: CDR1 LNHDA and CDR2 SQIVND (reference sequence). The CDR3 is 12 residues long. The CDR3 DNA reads TGTGCCAGTAGACATTCAGGGTCGGGCTACACCTTC. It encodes CASRHSGSGYTF.

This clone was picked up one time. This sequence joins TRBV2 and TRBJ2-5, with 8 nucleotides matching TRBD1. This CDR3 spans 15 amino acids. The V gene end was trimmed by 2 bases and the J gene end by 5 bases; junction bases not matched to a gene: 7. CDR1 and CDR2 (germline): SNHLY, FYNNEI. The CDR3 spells CASSELAGGFETQYF. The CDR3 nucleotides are TGTGCCAGCAGTGAATTGGCAGGGGGCTTTGAGACCCAGTACTTC.

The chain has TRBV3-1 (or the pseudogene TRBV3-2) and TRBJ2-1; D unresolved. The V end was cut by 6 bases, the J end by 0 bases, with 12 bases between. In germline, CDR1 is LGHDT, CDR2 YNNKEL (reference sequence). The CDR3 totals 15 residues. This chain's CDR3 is CASSQFQSSYNEQFF. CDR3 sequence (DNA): TGTGCCAGCAGTCAGTTCCAAAGCTCCTACAATGAGCAGTTCTTC.

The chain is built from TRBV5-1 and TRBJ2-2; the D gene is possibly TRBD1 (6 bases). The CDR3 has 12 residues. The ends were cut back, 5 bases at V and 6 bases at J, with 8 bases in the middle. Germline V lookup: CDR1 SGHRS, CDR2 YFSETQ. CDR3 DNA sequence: TGCGCCAGCAGTTGGACAGCCGGGGAGCTGTTTTTT. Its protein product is CASSWTAGELFF.

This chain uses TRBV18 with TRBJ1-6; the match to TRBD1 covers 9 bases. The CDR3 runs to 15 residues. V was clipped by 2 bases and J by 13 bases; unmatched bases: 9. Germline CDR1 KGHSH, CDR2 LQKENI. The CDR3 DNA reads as TGTGCCAGCTCACCATCCGGGACAGGGTCGGCTCCCCTCCACTTT. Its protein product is CASSPSGTGSAPLHF.

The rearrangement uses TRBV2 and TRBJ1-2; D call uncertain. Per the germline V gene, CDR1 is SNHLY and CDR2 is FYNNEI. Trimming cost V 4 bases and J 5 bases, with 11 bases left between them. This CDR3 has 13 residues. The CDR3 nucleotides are TGTGCCAGCAGTGTATACTCATCGTATGGCTACACCTTC. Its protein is CASSVYSSYGYTF.

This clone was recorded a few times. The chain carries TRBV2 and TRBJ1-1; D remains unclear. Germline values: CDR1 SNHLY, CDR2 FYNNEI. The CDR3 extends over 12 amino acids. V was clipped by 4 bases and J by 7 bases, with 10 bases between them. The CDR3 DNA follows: TGTGCCAGCAGTGTGGAGGAGTATGAAGCTTTCTTT. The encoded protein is CASSVEEYEAFF.

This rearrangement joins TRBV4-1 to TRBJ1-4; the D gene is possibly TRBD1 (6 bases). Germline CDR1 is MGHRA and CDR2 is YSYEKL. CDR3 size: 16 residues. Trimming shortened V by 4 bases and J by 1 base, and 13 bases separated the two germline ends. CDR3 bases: TGCGCCAGCAGCCGAACAGGGATCGAAACTAATGAAAAACTGTTTTTT. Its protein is CASSRTGIETNEKLFF.

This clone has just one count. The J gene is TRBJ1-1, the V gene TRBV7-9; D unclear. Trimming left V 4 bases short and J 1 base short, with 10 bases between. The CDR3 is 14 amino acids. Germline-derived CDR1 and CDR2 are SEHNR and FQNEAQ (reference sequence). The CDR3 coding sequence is TGTGCCAGCAGCTACGGACGGGAGAACACTGAAGCTTTCTTT. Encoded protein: CASSYGRENTEAFF.

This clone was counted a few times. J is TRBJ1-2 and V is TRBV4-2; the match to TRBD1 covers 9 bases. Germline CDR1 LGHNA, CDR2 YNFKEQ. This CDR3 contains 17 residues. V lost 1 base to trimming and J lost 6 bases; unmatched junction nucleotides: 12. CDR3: CASSQGRYGTGIDGYTF. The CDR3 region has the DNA TGTGCCAGCAGCCAAGGTCGATACGGGACAGGGATCGATGGCTACACCTTC.

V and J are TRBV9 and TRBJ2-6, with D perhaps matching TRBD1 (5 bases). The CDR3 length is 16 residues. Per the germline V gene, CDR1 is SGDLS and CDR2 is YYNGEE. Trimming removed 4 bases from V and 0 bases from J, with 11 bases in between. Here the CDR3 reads CASSSYRSSGANVLTF. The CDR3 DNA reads TGTGCCAGCAGCTCCTACAGGAGCTCTGGGGCCAACGTCCTGACTTTC. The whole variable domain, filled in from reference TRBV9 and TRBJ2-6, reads DSGVTQTPKHLITATGQRVTLRCSPRSGDLSVYWYQQSLDQGLQFLIQYYNGEERAKGNILERFSAQQFPDLHSELNLSSLELGDSALYFCASSSYRSSGANVLTFGAGSRLTVL.

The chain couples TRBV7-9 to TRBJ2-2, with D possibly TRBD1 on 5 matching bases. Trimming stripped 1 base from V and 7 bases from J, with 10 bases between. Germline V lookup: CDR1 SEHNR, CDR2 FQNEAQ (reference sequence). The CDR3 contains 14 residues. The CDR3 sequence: CASSLVQGIGELFF. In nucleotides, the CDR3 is TGTGCCAGCAGCTTAGTCCAGGGAATCGGGGAGCTGTTTTTT.

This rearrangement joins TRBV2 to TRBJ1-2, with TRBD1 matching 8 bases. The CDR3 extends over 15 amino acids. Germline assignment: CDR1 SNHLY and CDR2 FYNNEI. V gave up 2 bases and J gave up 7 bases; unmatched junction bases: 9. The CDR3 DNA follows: TGTGCCAGCAGTGAAACCGGACAGGGAGTAGCTGGCTACACCTTC. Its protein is CASSETGQGVAGYTF.

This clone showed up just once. The DNA of the CDR3 is TGTGCCAGCAGCCCTTCTGCGGGGTCCACTGAAGCTTTCTTT. Amino acids: CASSPSAGSTEAFF. The genes are TRBV11-3 and TRBJ1-1; D is unclear. Germline V gene lookup returns CDR1 SGHNT and CDR2 YENEEA. The CDR3 is 14 residues long. V was cut by 5 bases and J by 4 bases, with 14 bases left in between.

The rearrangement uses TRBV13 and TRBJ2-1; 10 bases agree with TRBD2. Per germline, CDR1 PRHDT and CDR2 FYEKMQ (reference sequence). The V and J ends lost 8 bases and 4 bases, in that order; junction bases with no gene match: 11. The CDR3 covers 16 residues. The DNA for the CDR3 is TGTGCCAGCGTCGCCTTACAGCGGGGGGGTTACAATGAGCAGTTCTTC. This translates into CASVALQRGGYNEQFF.

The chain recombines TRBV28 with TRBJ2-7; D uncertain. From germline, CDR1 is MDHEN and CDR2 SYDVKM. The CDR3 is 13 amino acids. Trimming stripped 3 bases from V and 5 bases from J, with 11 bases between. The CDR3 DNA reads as TGTGCCAGCAGTTTGCCTAGTATCGACGAGCAGTACTTC. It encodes CASSLPSIDEQYF.

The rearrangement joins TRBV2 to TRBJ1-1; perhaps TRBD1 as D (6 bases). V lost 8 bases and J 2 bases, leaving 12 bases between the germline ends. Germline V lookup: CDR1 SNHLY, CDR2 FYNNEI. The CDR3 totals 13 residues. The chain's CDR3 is CASEDRPNTEAFF. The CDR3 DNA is TGTGCCAGCGAGGACAGACCCAACACTGAAGCTTTCTTT.

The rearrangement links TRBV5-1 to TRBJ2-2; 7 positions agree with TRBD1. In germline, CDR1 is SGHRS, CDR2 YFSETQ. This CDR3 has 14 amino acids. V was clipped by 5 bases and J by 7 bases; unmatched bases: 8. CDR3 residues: CASSSTGVGGELFF. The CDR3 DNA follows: TGCGCCAGCAGTTCCACAGGGGTTGGCGGGGAGCTGTTTTTT.